This record covers a single T cell receptor (beta chain). CDR1 and CDR2 from the germline V gene are SNHLY and FYNNEI. The CDR3 covers 15 residues. The V end lost 3 bases, the J end lost 2 bases, and 13 bases lay between the germline ends. The data were taken from a study of blood T cell repertoires in COVID-19. Study-level information: Material from acute and convalescent COVID-19 was sourced from the United States, Italy and Spain. The cDNA or gDNA used as material had been derived from T cells, B-cell-depleted T cells, or PBMCs.

Profiled with immunoSEQ multiplex PCR; TCRdb holds only in-frame clones, not every one. The sample records a few hundred thousand clones, more than 85% being singletons. Specimen: peripheral blood. This receptor was taken from a man aged 40-49 years with active or convalescent COVID-19. The chain combines TRBV2 with TRBJ1-1; D is unresolved. This chain's CDR3 is CASSDRGIPNTEAFF. CDR3 in DNA: TGTGCCAGCAGTGACCGAGGGATCCCAAACACTGAAGCTTTCTTT.